This TCR beta chain originates from a study of blood T cell repertoires in COVID-19. Residents of 24 US areas, aged about 18 to 95 years, made up the participants. Recovered status applied to Cohort 3 donors who had two consecutive negative PCRs. It also applied to those with clearance or with symptom resolution. Using immunoSEQ multiplex PCR, the repertoire was profiled, and TCRdb retains in-frame clones only, with some absent. The sample consists of around 280,000 clones, about 89% of them appearing once. The CDR3 consists of 15 residues. Losses at the gene ends were 3 bases for V and 5 bases for J; bases not matched to a gene: 9. The germline gives CDR1 SGDLS, CDR2 YYNGEE.

Sequencing was done on a sample of PBMCs or T cells enriched from blood (not recorded which). The chain employs TRBV9 and TRBJ2-7, with 9 bases matching TRBD1. This TCR derives from a middle-aged woman who had recovered from COVID-19. The DNA of the CDR3 is TGTGCCAGCAGCGGTTCCGGGACAGGGACTCACGAGCAGTACTTC. As protein: CASSGSGTGTHEQYF.